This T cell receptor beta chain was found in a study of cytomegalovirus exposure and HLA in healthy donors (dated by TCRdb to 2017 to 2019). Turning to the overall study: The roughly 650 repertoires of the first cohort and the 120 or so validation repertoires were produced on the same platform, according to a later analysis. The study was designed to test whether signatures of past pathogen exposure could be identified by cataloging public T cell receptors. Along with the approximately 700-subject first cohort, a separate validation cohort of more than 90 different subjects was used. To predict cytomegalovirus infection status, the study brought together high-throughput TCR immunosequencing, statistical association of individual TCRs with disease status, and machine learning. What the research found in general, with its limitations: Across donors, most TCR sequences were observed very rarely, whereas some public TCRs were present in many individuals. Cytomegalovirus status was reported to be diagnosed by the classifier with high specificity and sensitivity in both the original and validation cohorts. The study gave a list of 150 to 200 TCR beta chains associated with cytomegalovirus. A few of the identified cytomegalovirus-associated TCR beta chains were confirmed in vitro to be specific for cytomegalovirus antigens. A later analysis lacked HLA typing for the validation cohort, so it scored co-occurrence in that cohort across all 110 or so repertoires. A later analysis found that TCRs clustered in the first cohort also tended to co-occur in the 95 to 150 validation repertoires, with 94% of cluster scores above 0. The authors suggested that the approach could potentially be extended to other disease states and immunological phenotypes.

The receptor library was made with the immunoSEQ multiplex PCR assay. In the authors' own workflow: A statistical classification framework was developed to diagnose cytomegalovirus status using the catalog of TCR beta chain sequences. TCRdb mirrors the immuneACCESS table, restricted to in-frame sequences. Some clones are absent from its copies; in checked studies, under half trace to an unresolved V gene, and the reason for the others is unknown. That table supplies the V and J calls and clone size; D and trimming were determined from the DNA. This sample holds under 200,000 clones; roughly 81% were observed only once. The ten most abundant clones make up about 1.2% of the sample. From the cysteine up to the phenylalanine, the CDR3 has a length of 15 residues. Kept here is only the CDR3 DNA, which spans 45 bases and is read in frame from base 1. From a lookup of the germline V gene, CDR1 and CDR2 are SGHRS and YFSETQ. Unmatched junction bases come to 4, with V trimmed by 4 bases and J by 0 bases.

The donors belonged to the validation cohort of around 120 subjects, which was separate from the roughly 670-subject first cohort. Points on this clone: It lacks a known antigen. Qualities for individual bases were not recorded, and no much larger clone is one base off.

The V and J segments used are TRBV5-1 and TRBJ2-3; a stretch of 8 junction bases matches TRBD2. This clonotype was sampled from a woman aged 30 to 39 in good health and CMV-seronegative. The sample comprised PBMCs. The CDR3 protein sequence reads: CASSPGGPSTDTQYF. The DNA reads TGCGCCAGCAGCCCGGGGGGGCCAAGCACAGATACGCAGTATTTT.